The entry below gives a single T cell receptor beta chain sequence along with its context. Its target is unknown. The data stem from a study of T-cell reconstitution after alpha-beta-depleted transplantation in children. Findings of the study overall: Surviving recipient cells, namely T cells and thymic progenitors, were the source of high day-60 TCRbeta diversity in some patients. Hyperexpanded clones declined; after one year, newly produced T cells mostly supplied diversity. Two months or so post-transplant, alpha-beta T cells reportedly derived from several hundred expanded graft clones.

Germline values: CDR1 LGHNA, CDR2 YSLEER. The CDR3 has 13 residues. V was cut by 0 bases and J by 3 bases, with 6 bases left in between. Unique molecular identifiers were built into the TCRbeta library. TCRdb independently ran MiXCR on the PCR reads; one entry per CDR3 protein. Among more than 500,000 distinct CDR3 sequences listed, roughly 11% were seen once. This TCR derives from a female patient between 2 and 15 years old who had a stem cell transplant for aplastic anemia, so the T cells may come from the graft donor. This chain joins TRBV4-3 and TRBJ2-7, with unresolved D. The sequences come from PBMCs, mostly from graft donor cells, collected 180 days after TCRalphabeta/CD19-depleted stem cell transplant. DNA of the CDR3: TGCGCCAGCAGCCAAGATTGGATCTACGAGCAGTACGTC. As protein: CASSQDWIYEQYV.